This T cell receptor beta chain was recovered during a study of blood T cell repertoires in COVID-19. Study as a whole: The study drew acute and convalescent COVID-19 samples from the United States, Italy and Spain. T cells, B-cell-depleted T cells, or PBMCs supplied cDNA or gDNA.

Per the study methods: Reference gene primer amplification gave estimated nucleated cell counts. Clones were read by immunoSEQ multiplex PCR, and TCRdb kept only the in-frame ones, dropping some. The V and J calls and the clone size are those of that table, but D and trimming were determined from the DNA. The sample gives roughly 150,000 clones, around 79% of which show up once; 8.6% is in the top ten. CDR1 is SGHRS and CDR2 is YFSETQ in the germline V gene. The CDR3 runs 14 residues. Trimming cost V 2 bases and J 4 bases, with 10 bases left between them. This chain links TRBV5-1 with TRBJ1-5; D gene unclear. The source is a man between 45 and 60 years old with active or convalescent COVID-19. The sequencing input was peripheral blood. CDR3 nucleotides: TGCGCCAGCAGCTTCACGGGTGGGAATCAGCCCCAGCATTTT. Translation: CASSFTGGNQPQHF.